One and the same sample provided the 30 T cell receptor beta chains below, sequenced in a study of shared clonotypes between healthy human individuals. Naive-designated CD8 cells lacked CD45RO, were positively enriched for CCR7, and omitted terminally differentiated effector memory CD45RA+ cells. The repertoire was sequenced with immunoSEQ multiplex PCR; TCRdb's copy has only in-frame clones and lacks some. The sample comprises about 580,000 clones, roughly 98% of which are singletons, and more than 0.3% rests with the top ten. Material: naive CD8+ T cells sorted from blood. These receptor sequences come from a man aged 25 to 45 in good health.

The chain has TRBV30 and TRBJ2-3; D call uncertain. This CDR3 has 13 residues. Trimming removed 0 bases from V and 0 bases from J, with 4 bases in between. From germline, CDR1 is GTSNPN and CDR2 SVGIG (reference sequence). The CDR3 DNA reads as TGTGCCTGGAGTGTAGTTAGCACAGATACGCAGTATTTT. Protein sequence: CAWSVVSTDTQYF. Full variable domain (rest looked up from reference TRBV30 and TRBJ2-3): SQTIHQWPATLVQPVGSPLSLECTVEGTSNPNLYWYRQAAGRGLQLLFYSVGIGQISSEVPQNLSASRPQDRQFILSSKKLLLSDSGFYLCAWSVVSTDTQYFGPGTRLTVL.

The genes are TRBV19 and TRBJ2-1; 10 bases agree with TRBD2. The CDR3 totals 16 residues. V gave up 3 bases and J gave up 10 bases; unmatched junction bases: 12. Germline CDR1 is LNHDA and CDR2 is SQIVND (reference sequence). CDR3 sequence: CASSISSGGGLVEQFF. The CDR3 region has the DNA TGTGCCAGTAGTATTTCTAGCGGGGGTGGTTTGGTGGAGCAGTTCTTC.

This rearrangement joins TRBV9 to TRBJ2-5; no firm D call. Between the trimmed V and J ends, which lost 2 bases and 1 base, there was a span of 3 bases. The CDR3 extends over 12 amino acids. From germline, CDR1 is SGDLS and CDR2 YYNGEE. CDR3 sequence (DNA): TGTGCCAGCAGCGTTACCCAAGAGACCCAGTACTTC. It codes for CASSVTQETQYF. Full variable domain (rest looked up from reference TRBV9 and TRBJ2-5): DSGVTQTPKHLITATGQRVTLRCSPRSGDLSVYWYQQSLDQGLQFLIQYYNGEERAKGNILERFSAQQFPDLHSELNLSSLELGDSALYFCASSVTQETQYFGPGTRLLVL.

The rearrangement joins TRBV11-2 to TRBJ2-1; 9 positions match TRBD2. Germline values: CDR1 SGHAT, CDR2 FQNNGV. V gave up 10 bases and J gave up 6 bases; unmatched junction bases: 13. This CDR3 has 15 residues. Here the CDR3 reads CATTSPAGGGNEQFF. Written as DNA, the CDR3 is TGTGCCACCACCTCGCCAGCGGGAGGTGGCAATGAGCAGTTCTTC.

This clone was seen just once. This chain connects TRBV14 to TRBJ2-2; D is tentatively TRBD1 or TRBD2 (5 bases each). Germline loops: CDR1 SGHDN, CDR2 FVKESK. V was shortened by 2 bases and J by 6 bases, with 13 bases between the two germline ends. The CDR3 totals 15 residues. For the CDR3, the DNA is TGTGCCAGCAGCCAATCCCCAGGGACGGCCGGGGAGCTGTTTTTT. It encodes CASSQSPGTAGELFF. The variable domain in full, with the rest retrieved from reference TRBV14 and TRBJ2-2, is EAGVTQFPSHSVIEKGQTVTLRCDPISGHDNLYWYRRVMGKEIKFLLHFVKESKQDESGMPNNRFLAERTGGTYSTLKVQPAELEDSGVYFCASSQSPGTAGELFFGEGSRLTVL.

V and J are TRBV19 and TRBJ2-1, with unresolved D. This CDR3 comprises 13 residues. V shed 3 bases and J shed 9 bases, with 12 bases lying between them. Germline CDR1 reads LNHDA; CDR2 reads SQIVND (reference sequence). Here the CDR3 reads CASSISSVAEQFF. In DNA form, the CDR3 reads TGTGCCAGTAGTATCTCTTCCGTGGCTGAGCAGTTCTTC.

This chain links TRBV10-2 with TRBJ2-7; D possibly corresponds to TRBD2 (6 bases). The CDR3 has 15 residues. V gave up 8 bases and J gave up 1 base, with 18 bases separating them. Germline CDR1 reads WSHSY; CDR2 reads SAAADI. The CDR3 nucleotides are TGCGCCAGCGAGCCATTAGGGACTGGATCCTACGAGCAGTACTTC. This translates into CASEPLGTGSYEQYF.

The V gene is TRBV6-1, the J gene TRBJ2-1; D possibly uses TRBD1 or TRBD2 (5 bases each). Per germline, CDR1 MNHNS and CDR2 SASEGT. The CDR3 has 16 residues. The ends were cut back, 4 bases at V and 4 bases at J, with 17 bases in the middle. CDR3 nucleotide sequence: TGTGCCAGCAGTGGGACGATGGGGGTTGCTTACAATGAGCAGTTCTTC. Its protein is CASSGTMGVAYNEQFF.

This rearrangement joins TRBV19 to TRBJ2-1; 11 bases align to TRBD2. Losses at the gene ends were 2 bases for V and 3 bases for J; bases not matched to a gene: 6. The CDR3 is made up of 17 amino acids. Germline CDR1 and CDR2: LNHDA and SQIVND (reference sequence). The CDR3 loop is CASSITLAGADYNEQFF. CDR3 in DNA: TGTGCCAGTAGTATAACACTAGCGGGAGCGGACTACAATGAGCAGTTCTTC. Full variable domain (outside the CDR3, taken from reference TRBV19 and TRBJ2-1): DGGITQSPKYLFRKEGQNVTLSCEQNLNHDAMYWYRQDPGQGLRLIYYSQIVNDFQKGDIAEGYSVSREKKESFPLTVTSAQKNPTAFYLCASSITLAGADYNEQFFGPGTRLTVL.

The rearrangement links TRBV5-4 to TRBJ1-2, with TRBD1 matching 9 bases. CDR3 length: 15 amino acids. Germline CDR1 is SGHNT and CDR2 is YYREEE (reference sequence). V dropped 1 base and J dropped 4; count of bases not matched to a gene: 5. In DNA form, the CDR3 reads TGTGCCAGCAGCTTGCCACAGGGGGCGGGCTATGGCTACACCTTC. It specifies CASSLPQGAGYGYTF.

This CDR3 reads CASSSFGLAEAKNIQYF. CDR3 bases: TGCGCCAGCAGCTCCTTCGGACTAGCGGAAGCCAAAAACATTCAGTACTTC. V is TRBV5-1 and J is TRBJ2-4; TRBD2 matches at 10 bases. J was trimmed by 0 bases and V by 3 bases; bases with no gene match: 6. Germline V gives CDR1 SGHRS, CDR2 YFSETQ. CDR3 length: 17 residues.

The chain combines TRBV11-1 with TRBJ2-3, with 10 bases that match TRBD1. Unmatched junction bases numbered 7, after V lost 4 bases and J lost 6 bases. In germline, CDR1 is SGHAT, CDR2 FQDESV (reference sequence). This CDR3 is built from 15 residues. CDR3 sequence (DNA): TGTGCCAGCAGCTATGACAGGGGGCTTTTGGATACGCAGTATTTT. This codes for CASSYDRGLLDTQYF.

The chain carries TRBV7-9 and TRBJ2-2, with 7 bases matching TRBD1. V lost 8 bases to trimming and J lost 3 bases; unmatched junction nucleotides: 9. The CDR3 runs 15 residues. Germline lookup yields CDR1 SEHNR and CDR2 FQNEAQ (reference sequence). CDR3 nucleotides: TGTGCCAGCGGAAAGACAGGGACAGACACCGGGGAGCTGTTTTTT. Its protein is CASGKTGTDTGELFF.

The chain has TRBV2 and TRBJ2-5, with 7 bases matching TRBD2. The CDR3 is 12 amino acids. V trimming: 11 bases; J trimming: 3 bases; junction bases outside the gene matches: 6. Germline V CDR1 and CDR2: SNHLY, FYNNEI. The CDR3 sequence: CAGRGVKETQYF. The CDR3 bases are TGTGCCGGACGGGGGGTGAAAGAGACCCAGTACTTC.

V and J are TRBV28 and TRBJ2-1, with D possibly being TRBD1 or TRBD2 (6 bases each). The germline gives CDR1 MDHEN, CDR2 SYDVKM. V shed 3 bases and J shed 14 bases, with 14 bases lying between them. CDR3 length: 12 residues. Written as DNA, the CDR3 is TGTGCCAGCAGTTTCGCCCGGGGGCTGGAGTTCTTC. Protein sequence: CASSFARGLEFF.

DNA of the CDR3: TGTGCCAGCAACTCACTGGGCACCGGGGAGCTGTTTTTT. Its protein product is CASNSLGTGELFF. The chain recombines TRBV27 with TRBJ2-2; D not resolved. The CDR3 covers 13 residues. Germline loops: CDR1 MNHEY, CDR2 SMNVEV (reference sequence). Between the trimmed V and J ends, which lost 7 bases and 4 bases, there was a span of 10 bases.

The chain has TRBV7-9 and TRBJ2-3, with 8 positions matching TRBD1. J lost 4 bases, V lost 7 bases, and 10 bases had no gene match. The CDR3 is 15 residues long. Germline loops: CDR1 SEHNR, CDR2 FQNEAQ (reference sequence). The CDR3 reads CASTPTRQGPDTQYF. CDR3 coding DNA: TGTGCCAGCACCCCCACGAGACAGGGGCCAGATACGCAGTATTTT. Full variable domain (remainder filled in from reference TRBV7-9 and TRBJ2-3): DTGVSQNPRHKITKRGQNVTFRCDPISEHNRLYWYRQTLGQGPEFLTYFQNEAQLEKSRLLSDRFSAERPKGSFSTLEIQRTEQGDSAMYLCASTPTRQGPDTQYFGPGTRLTVL.

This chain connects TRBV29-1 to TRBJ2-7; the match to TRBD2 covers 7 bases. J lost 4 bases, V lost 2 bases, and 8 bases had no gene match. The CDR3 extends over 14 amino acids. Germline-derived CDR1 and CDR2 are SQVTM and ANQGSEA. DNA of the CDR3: TGCAGCGTTGAATTGGTGGGAGGGGAATACGAGCAGTACTTC. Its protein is CSVELVGGEYEQYF.

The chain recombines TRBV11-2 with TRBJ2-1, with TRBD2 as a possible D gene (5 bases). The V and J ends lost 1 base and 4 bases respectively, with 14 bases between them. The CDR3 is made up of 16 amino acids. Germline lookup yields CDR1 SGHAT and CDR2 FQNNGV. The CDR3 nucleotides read TGTGCCAGCAGCTTAGCCCCCGGACTCGATTACAATGAGCAGTTCTTC. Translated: CASSLAPGLDYNEQFF.

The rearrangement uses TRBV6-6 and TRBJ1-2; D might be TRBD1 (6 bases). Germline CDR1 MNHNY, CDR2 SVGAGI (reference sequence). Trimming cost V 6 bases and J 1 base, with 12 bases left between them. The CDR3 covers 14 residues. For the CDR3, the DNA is TGTGCCAGCAGCCGTCAGGACAGTAACTATGGCTACACCTTC. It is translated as CASSRQDSNYGYTF.

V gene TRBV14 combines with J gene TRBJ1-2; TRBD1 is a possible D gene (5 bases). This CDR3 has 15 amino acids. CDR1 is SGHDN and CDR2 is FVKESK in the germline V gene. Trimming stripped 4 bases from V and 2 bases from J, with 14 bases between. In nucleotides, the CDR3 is TGTGCCAGCAGCCTCAGTGCCGGGGGAAACTATGGCTACACCTTC. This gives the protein CASSLSAGGNYGYTF.

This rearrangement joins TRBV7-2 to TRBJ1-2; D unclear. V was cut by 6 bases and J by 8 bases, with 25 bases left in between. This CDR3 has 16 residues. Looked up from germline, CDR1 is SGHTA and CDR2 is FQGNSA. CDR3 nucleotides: TGTGCCAGCAGTCATAGCCCCCGCAGCCGTATGGAAGGCTACACCTTC. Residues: CASSHSPRSRMEGYTF.

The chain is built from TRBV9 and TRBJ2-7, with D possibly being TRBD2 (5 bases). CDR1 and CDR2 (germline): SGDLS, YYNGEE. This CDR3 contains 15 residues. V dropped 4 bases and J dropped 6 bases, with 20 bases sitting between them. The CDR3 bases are TGTGCCAGCAGCCCACCGAGCAGAGGGATGGGCGAGCAGTACTTC. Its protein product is CASSPPSRGMGEQYF.

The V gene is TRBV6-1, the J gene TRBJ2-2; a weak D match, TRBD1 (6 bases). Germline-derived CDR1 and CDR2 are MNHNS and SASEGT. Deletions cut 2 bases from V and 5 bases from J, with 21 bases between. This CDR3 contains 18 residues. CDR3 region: CASSENSLWTAHTGELFF. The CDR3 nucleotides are TGTGCCAGCAGTGAAAATAGTCTTTGGACAGCTCATACCGGGGAGCTGTTTTTT.

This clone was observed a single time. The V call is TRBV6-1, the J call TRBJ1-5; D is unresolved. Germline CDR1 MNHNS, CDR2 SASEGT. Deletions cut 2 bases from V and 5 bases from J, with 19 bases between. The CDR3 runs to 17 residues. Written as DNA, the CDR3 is TGTGCCAGCAGTGAAAAGCGGGCAGTCGAAGTTGATCAGCCCCAGCATTTT. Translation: CASSEKRAVEVDQPQHF.

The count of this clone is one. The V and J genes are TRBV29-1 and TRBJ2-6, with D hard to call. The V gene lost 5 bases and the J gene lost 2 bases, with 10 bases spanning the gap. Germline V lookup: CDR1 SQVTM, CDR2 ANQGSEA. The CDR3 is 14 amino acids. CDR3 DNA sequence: TGCAGCGTTAGTGGGGAACCTGGGGCCAACGTCCTGACTTTC. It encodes CSVSGEPGANVLTF.

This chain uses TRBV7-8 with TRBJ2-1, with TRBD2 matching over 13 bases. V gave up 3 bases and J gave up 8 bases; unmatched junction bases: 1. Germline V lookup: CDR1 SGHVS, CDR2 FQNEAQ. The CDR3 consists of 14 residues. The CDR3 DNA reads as TGTGCCAGCAGCTTGGGACTAGCGGGATATGAGCAGTTCTTC. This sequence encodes CASSLGLAGYEQFF. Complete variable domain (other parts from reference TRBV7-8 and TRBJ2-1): GAGVSQSPRYKVAKRGQDVALRCDPISGHVSLFWYQQALGQGPEFLTYFQNEAQLDKSGLPSDRFFAERPEGSVSTLKIQRTQQEDSAVYLCASSLGLAGYEQFFGPGTRLTVL.

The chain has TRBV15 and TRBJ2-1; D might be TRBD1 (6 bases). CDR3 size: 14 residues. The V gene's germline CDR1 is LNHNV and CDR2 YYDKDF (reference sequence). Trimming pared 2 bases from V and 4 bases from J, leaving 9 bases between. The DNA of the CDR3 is TGTGCCACCAGCAGATCCGGACAGTACAATGAGCAGTTCTTC. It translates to CATSRSGQYNEQFF.

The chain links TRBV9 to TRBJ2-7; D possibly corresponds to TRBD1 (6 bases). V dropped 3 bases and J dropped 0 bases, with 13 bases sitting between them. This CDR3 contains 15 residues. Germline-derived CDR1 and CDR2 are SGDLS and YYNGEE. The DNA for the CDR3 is TGTGCCAGCAGCGCTGACCGGGACACCTCCTACGAGCAGTACTTC. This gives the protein CASSADRDTSYEQYF.

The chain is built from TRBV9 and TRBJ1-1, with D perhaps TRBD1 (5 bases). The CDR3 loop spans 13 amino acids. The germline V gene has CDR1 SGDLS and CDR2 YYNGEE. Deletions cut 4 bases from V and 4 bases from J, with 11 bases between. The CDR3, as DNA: TGTGCCAGCAGCACCGGGGGTGGCACTGAAGCTTTCTTT. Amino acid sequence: CASSTGGGTEAFF.